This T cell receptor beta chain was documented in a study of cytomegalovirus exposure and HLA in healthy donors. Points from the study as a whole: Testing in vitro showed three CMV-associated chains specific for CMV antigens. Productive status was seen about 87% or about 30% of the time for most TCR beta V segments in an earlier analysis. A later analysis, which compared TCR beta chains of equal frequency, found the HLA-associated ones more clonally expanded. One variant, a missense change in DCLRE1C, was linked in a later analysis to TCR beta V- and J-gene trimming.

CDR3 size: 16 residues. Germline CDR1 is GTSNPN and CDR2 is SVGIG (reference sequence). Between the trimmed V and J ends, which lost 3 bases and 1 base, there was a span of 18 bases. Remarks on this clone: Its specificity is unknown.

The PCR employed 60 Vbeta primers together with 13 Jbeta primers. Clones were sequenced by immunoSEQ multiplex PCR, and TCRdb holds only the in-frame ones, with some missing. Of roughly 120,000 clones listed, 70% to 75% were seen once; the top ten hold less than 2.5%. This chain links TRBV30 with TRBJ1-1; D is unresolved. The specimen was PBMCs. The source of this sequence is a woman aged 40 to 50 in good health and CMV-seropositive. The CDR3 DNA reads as TGTGCCTGGAGGCGCCAGCACACACTAAGGAACACTGAAGCTTTCTTT. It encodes CAWRRQHTLRNTEAFF.